Shown below are 15 T cell receptor beta chains from a single sample sequenced in a study of blood T cell repertoires in COVID-19. Assay: immunoSEQ multiplex PCR; the TCRdb copy retains only in-frame clones and omits some. The table records 130,000 to 150,000 clones, around nine tenths of them present only once. The sequenced sample consisted of peripheral blood. These receptors came from a woman aged 40 to 50 with acute or convalescent COVID-19.

The chain is built from TRBV5-6 and TRBJ1-6, with TRBD1 identical over 9 bases. Germline lookup yields CDR1 SGHDT and CDR2 YYEEEE. The V segment lost 0 bases and the J segment 7 bases; nucleotides outside the gene matches: 2. The CDR3 loop spans 15 amino acids. CDR3 bases: TGTGCCAGCAGCTTGGGGGACAGGGTCAATTCACCCCTCCACTTT. It encodes CASSLGDRVNSPLHF.

The chain recombines TRBV24-1 with TRBJ1-1; D unresolved. Trimming removed 0 bases at V and 0 bases at J, with 4 bases between. Germline assignment: CDR1 KGHDR and CDR2 SFDVKD. The CDR3 runs 14 residues. CDR3 amino acids: CATSDLIMNTEAFF. CDR3 in DNA: TGTGCCACCAGTGATTTGATCATGAACACTGAAGCTTTCTTT.

The chain has TRBV4-1 and TRBJ1-5, with unresolved D. Germline assignment: CDR1 MGHRA and CDR2 YSYEKL. The CDR3 consists of 12 residues. The V end lost 4 bases, the J end lost 7 bases, and 8 bases lay between the germline ends. The CDR3 nucleotides are TGCGCCAGCAGCCCCCCGGGGCAGCCCCAGCATTTT. Its translation: CASSPPGQPQHF.

The genes are TRBV13 and TRBJ1-1, with a tentative D call TRBD1 (5 bases). The length of the CDR3 is 14 residues. Germline lookup yields CDR1 PRHDT and CDR2 FYEKMQ (reference sequence). Trimming took off 2 bases at V and 5 bases at J, with 12 bases between the two ends. CDR3 amino acids: CASSLQGRGTEAFF. As DNA, the CDR3 is TGTGCCAGCAGCTTACAGGGAAGGGGAACTGAAGCTTTCTTT.

The V and J genes are TRBV2 and TRBJ1-1; tentative D call: TRBD1 (6 bases). Germline assignment: CDR1 SNHLY and CDR2 FYNNEI. The CDR3 contains 15 residues. Trimming took 1 base from V and 3 from J, leaving 12 bases between them. The DNA of the CDR3 is TGTGCCAGCAGTGAAGGGGGGCTGGGGGACACTGAAGCTTTCTTT. Translated: CASSEGGLGDTEAFF.

This clone was recorded only once. The chain is built from TRBV3-1 (or the pseudogene TRBV3-2) and TRBJ2-3, with 7 bases aligning to TRBD2. The CDR3 is made up of 15 amino acids. The V gene's germline CDR1 is LGHDT and CDR2 YNNKEL (reference sequence). Unmatched junction bases numbered 6, after V lost 0 bases and J lost 6 bases. The CDR3 region has the DNA TGTGCCAGCAGCCAAGAAACTCTCGGGGGGGATACGCAGTATTTT. Translating it yields CASSQETLGGDTQYF.

J is TRBJ1-5 and V is TRBV28; no definite D call. The germline V gene has CDR1 MDHEN and CDR2 SYDVKM. This CDR3 has 11 amino acids. Trimming left V 5 bases short and J 4 bases short, with 3 bases between. CDR3: CASSHNQPQHF. DNA of the CDR3: TGTGCCAGCAGTCATAATCAGCCCCAGCATTTT.

V is TRBV6-2 or TRBV6-3 and J is TRBJ2-1; TRBD1 matches 7 bases. From germline, CDR1 is MNHEY and CDR2 SVGEGT. The V and J ends lost 2 bases and 1 base, in that order; junction bases with no gene match: 8. This CDR3 spans 17 amino acids. The CDR3, as DNA: TGTGCCAGCAGTTACGTGAGGGGGCGAGATTCCTACAATGAGCAGTTCTTC. This codes for CASSYVRGRDSYNEQFF.

This clone is a singleton in its sample. The V gene is TRBV4-3, the J gene TRBJ1-4; maybe TRBD1 (5 bases). Trimming removed 1 base from V and 5 bases from J, with 20 bases in between. CDR1 LGHNA and CDR2 YSLEER come from the germline V gene. The CDR3 is 18 residues long. The CDR3 nucleotides are TGCGCCAGCAGCCAAGGTCTCACGACGGTGGGGCGGAATGAAAAACTGTTTTTT. Protein product: CASSQGLTTVGRNEKLFF.

DNA for the CDR3: TGTGCCAGCAGTTATAGACTAGCGGGGTACAATGAGCAGTTCTTC. It encodes CASSYRLAGYNEQFF. The chain employs TRBV11-1 and TRBJ2-1, with 11 bases fitting TRBD2. In germline, CDR1 is SGHAT, CDR2 FQDESV (reference sequence). CDR3 length equals 15 residues. The V and J ends lost 6 bases and 4 bases, in that order; junction bases with no gene match: 5. Variable domain in full (rest from reference TRBV11-1 and TRBJ2-1): EAEVAQSPRYKITEKSQAVAFWCDPISGHATLYWYRQILGQGPELLVQFQDESVVDDSQLPKDRFSAERLKGVDSTLKIQPAELGDSAMYLCASSYRLAGYNEQFFGPGTRLTVL.

The rearrangement uses TRBV7-2 and TRBJ1-4; 8 positions match TRBD1. V shed 1 base and J 0 bases; nucleotides not matched to a gene: 1. CDR3 size: 16 residues. The germline V gene encodes CDR1 SGHTA and CDR2 FQGNSA. The CDR3 DNA reads TGTGCCAGCAGCTTAGTGGGACAGGCAACTAATGAAAAACTGTTTTTT. It specifies CASSLVGQATNEKLFF.

V usage is TRBV6-5 and J usage is TRBJ1-2; D is unresolved. V was pared by 5 bases and J by 0 bases, with 7 bases between. CDR1 is MNHEY and CDR2 is SVGAGI in the germline V gene. The CDR3 has 13 amino acids. CDR3 sequence (DNA): TGTGCCAGCAGTCTCAGTCCTAACTATGGCTACACCTTC. It codes for CASSLSPNYGYTF.

This chain uses TRBV4-1 with TRBJ1-4; 7 bases map to TRBD1. This CDR3 has 14 residues. From germline, CDR1 is MGHRA and CDR2 YSYEKL. The V and J ends lost 3 bases and 5 bases, in that order; junction bases with no gene match: 3. The CDR3 sequence: CASSQTGLNEKLFF. The CDR3 nucleotides read TGCGCCAGCAGCCAGACAGGGCTGAATGAAAAACTGTTTTTT.

The V and J genes are TRBV30 and TRBJ1-1; 7 nucleotides match TRBD1. V dropped 4 bases and J dropped 3; count of bases not matched to a gene: 5. This CDR3 is 13 amino acids long. Germline V lookup: CDR1 GTSNPN, CDR2 SVGIG (reference sequence). The CDR3 nucleotides are TGTGCCTGGACCGCACAGGGGTACACTGAAGCTTTCTTT. Its protein product is CAWTAQGYTEAFF.

The chain links TRBV9 to TRBJ1-4; tentative D call: TRBD1 (5 bases). With 4 bases removed from V and 5 bases from J, the gap between germline ends came to 15 bases. The length of the CDR3 is 15 residues. Germline lookup yields CDR1 SGDLS and CDR2 YYNGEE. The CDR3 DNA is TGTGCCAGCAGCCGTAGGACCGGGGGGAATGAAAAACTGTTTTTT. Protein product: CASSRRTGGNEKLFF.